A selection of T cell receptor beta chains follows, all from one sample in a study of cytomegalovirus exposure and HLA in healthy donors. The table came from immunoSEQ multiplex PCR; TCRdb's copy has only in-frame clones and leaves some out. The table includes around 58,000 clones, 60% to 80% detected once. The specimen sequenced was PBMCs. Receptor source: a male donor in good health and CMV-seropositive. Both conserved end residues are part of each CDR3.

V gene: TRBV27
J gene: TRBJ2-3
CDR3 protein: CASSPTSTDTQYF

V gene: TRBV30
J gene: TRBJ2-5
CDR3 protein: CAWSAPDAGKETQYF

V gene: TRBV9
J gene: TRBJ1-2
CDR3 protein: CASSTTGGSNYGYTF

V gene: TRBV6-6
J gene: TRBJ2-2
CDR3 protein: CASTPAGGSGELFF

V gene: TRBV7-3
J gene: TRBJ2-1
CDR3 protein: CASSLSGGSHNEQFF

V gene: TRBV9
J gene: TRBJ2-1
CDR3 protein: CASSVGGRSYNEQFF

V gene: TRBV30
J gene: TRBJ1-5
CDR3 protein: CAWSVHSNQPQHF

V gene: TRBV7-2
J gene: TRBJ1-4
CDR3 protein: CASSLSVQGAGEKLFF

V gene: TRBV5-6
J gene: TRBJ2-5
CDR3 protein: CASSLGMAGGETQYF

V gene: TRBV28
J gene: TRBJ1-4
CDR3 protein: CASSPSGAPNEKLFF

V gene: TRBV13
J gene: TRBJ1-2
CDR3 protein: CASSLYTGGYTF

V gene: TRBV28
J gene: TRBJ1-2
CDR3 protein: CASRWTDRLGIGYTF

V gene: TRBV13
J gene: TRBJ1-2
CDR3 protein: CASSLRGLFNYGYTF

V gene: TRBV28
J gene: TRBJ1-5
CDR3 protein: CASSLGSGRGDQPQHF

V gene: TRBV6-5
J gene: TRBJ1-1
CDR3 protein: CASSPRVNTEAFF

V gene: TRBV4-3
J gene: TRBJ2-7
CDR3 protein: CASSQVTGGRYEQYF

V gene: TRBV7-2
J gene: TRBJ1-2
CDR3 protein: CASSQRQGPLYGYTF

V gene: TRBV7-9
J gene: TRBJ2-2
CDR3 protein: CASSLGDRVNTGELFF

V gene: TRBV6-6
J gene: TRBJ2-7
CDR3 protein: CASSYSGSPSSYEQYF

V gene: TRBV2
J gene: TRBJ2-5
CDR3 protein: CASSDPGQWGQETQYF

V gene: TRBV13
J gene: TRBJ1-1
CDR3 protein: CASSLVQAEAFF

V gene: TRBV4-3
J gene: TRBJ1-5
CDR3 protein: CASSQGRGLGQPQHF

V gene: TRBV6-5
J gene: TRBJ1-4
CDR3 protein: CASSYSFLNEKLFF

V gene: TRBV25-1
J gene: TRBJ2-7
CDR3 protein: CASSEWAGQTYEQYF

V gene: TRBV28
J gene: TRBJ2-1
CDR3 protein: CATRGSGGANEQFF

V gene: TRBV11-3
J gene: TRBJ2-7
CDR3 protein: CASSPGTATHSSYEQYF

V gene: TRBV29-1
J gene: TRBJ1-1
CDR3 protein: CSAGQRPNTEAFF

V gene: TRBV29-1
J gene: TRBJ1-1
CDR3 protein: CSAATGGTEAFF